This T cell receptor (beta chain) was found in a study of T cells after yellow fever vaccination. Overall study findings and caveats: Most clones from primary vaccination were detected again post-booster (just under 97% CD4, 88% CD8). Contaminants from the bulk population, in the form of abundant clonotypes, could be found in FACS-sorted repertoires.

The authors made TCR cDNA by 5'RACE template switching, adding a universal primer site and UMIs. TCRdb recomputed calls from the 5' RACE reads with MiXCR, one row per CDR3 protein. The repertoire holds around 590,000 distinct CDR3 sequences, with roughly an eighth as singletons. The CDR3 covers 13 residues. Germline CDR1 is SGHKS and CDR2 is YYEKEE (reference sequence). The germline V and J ends were trimmed by 5 bases and 6 bases, with 15 bases remaining between them. Note on this clonotype: Antigen: not known.

Specimen: PBMCs, collected on the day of the yellow fever booster vaccination. V usage is TRBV5-5 and J usage is TRBJ2-7, with D possibly being TRBD1 (5 bases). The TCR sequence derives from a man younger than 40 who received the YFV17D yellow fever vaccine. The CDR3 reads CASSYLRGSEQYF. The CDR3 nucleotides read TGTGCCAGCAGTTACTTAAGGGGAAGCGAGCAGTACTTC.